The present TCR beta chain was sequenced within a study of blood T cells in healthy people across ages. The CDR3 has 11 amino acids. The ends were cut back, 7 bases at V and 7 bases at J, with 10 bases in the middle. Germline V gene data show CDR1 as MDHEN and CDR2 as SYDVKM. Alongside a J-beta primer mix, a sample-barcoded 5' primer served in a second PCR lasting about 7 to 12 cycles. The template-switch adaptor, which had 12 random nucleotides, put a tag on each cDNA molecule. Each of the samples gave a minimum of 3 million paired-end reads that contained CDR3. TCRdb reprocessed the 5' RACE reads with MiXCR, giving one entry per CDR3 protein. The sample shows 1.5 million to 2 million distinct CDR3 sequences, about 28% of them seen only once.

The sample taken for sequencing was blood. This chain connects TRBV28 to TRBJ2-5; D is undetermined. The TCR comes from a woman in her 30s in good health. In DNA form, the CDR3 reads TGTGCCAGCAAAGAAAAGGGGACCCAGTACTTC. Translating gives CASKEKGTQYF.